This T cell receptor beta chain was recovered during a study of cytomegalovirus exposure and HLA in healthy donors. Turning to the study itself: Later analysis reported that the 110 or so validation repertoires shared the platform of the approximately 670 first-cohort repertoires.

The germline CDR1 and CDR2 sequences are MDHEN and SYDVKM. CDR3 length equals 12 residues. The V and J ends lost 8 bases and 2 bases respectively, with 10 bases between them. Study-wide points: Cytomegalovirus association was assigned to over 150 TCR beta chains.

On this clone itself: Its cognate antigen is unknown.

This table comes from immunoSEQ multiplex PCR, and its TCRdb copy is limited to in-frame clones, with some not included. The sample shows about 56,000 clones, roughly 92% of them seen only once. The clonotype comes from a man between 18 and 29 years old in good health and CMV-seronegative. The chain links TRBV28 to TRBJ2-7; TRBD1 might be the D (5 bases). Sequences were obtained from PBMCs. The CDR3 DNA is TGTGCCAGCCTTGACAGTGCCTACGAGCAGTACTTC. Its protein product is CASLDSAYEQYF.